These 21 T cell receptor beta chains share one sample of origin, sequenced in a study of graft-versus-host responses after intestinal transplantation (dated by TCRdb to the early 2020s). The library was produced with the immunoSEQ multiplex PCR assay. TCRdb's version of the immuneACCESS table is confined to in-frame rearrangements and falls short of the full clone set. An unresolved V gene accounts for under half of the shortfall where checked; the remainder is of unknown origin. Present in this sample are 90,000 to 120,000 clones, roughly 87% of which were seen just once. The biggest ten clones account for around 0.73% of the sample. The antigens these receptors bind are not known. In the paper's terms, the time point label means: cells obtained before transplantation from donor or recipient. The material was unstimulated CD4+ T cells sorted from spleen or lymph node cells, obtained before transplant. The receptors were gathered from a human donor who was the organ donor for an intestinal transplant.

This chain links TRBV5-6 with TRBJ1-6; 10 nucleotides line up with TRBD1. From germline, CDR1 is SGHDT and CDR2 YYEEEE. The CDR3 covers 16 residues. Germline trimming cut 2 bases from V and 6 bases from J; bases unmatched to any gene: 5. The CDR3 sequence: CASSFGQGGGNSPLHF. The CDR3, as DNA: TGTGCCAGCAGCTTCGGACAGGGGGGCGGTAATTCACCCCTCCACTTT. The full variable domain, in which reference TRBV5-6 and TRBJ1-6 provide the parts outside the CDR3, is DAGVTQSPTHLIKTRGQQVTLRCSPKSGHDTVSWYQQALGQGPQFIFQYYEEEERQRGNFPDRFSGHQFPNYSSELNVNALLLGDSALYLCASSFGQGGGNSPLHFGNGTRLTVT.

The CDR3 bases are TGCGCCAGCAGTGTAAGACTAGCAGGTACCGGGGAGCTGTTTTTT. Its translation is CASSVRLAGTGELFF. The chain employs TRBV10-2 and TRBJ2-2, with TRBD2 matching 7 bases. Looked up from germline, CDR1 is WSHSY and CDR2 is SAAADI. This CDR3 contains 15 residues. V lost 4 bases to trimming and J lost 5 bases; unmatched junction nucleotides: 7.

CDR3 sequence (DNA): TGTGCCAGTAGTATAGCGGCCCGATCCAATGAGCAGTTCTTC. Protein: CASSIAARSNEQFF. The chain employs TRBV19 and TRBJ2-1; no reliable D call. The V end lost 1 base, the J end lost 6 bases, and 10 bases lay between the germline ends. Germline CDR1 and CDR2: LNHDA and SQIVND (reference sequence). This CDR3 contains 14 residues.

The rearrangement uses TRBV6-6 and TRBJ1-2; 7 nucleotides align to TRBD1. Trimming cost V 6 bases and J 6 bases; bases outside gene matches: 4. The CDR3 is 12 residues long. CDR1 and CDR2 from the germline V gene are MNHNY and SVGAGI (reference sequence). The CDR3 loop reads CASRRDSDGYTF. CDR3 bases: TGTGCCAGCAGAAGGGACAGCGATGGCTACACCTTC.

This chain links TRBV5-1 with TRBJ1-2; 9 bases fit TRBD1. Germline V gene sequence: CDR1 SGHRS, CDR2 YFSETQ. The ends lost 3 bases at V and 2 bases at J; junction bases unmatched: 5. The CDR3 extends over 15 amino acids. The CDR3 loop is CASSSRDRANYGYTF. The CDR3 bases are TGCGCCAGCAGCTCGAGGGACAGGGCAAACTATGGCTACACCTTC.

The genes are TRBV7-8 and TRBJ2-3, with 8 bases lining up with TRBD2. Per the germline V gene, CDR1 is SGHVS and CDR2 is FQNEAQ. V shed 1 base, J shed 4 bases, and the junction held 4 bases outside the gene matches. This CDR3 is 15 amino acids long. The CDR3 loop is CASSLGAGGADTQYF. The DNA of the CDR3 is TGTGCCAGCAGCTTAGGGGCCGGGGGGGCAGATACGCAGTATTTT.

The V call is TRBV7-2, the J call TRBJ1-6, with D perhaps TRBD1 (6 bases). The germline V and J ends were trimmed by 5 bases and 2 bases, with 19 bases remaining between them. This CDR3 spans 18 amino acids. Germline values: CDR1 SGHTA, CDR2 FQGNSA. The CDR3 region has the DNA TGTGCCAGCAGCCGTACGACAGGAGCCGCGCCCTATAATTCACCCCTCCACTTT. Amino acids: CASSRTTGAAPYNSPLHF.

This chain uses TRBV4-2 with TRBJ2-3; TRBD2 aligns across 13 bases. The CDR3 runs to 15 residues. Germline V gives CDR1 LGHNA, CDR2 YNFKEQ. J lost 7 bases, V lost 4 bases, and 5 bases had no gene match. The CDR3 bases are TGTGCCAGCAGCCTTACTAGCGGGGGGGAGAATACGCAGTATTTT. As protein: CASSLTSGGENTQYF.

The chain employs TRBV19 and TRBJ1-1; tentatively, D is TRBD1 (5 bases). CDR3 size: 15 residues. Germline V gene data show CDR1 as LNHDA and CDR2 as SQIVND (reference sequence). Trimming stripped 5 bases from V and 2 bases from J, with 15 bases between. In DNA form, the CDR3 reads TGTGCCAGTAGTTCCCCTAGGGGAGGAAACACTGAAGCTTTCTTT. Protein: CASSSPRGGNTEAFF.

The chain employs TRBV2 and TRBJ2-1; 7 bases are shared with TRBD2. This CDR3 region has 13 residues. The germline CDR1 and CDR2 sequences are SNHLY and FYNNEI. The V segment lost 7 bases and the J segment 8 bases; nucleotides outside the gene matches: 8. This chain's CDR3 is CASKKGGDYEQFF. As DNA, the CDR3 is TGTGCCAGCAAAAAGGGAGGGGACTATGAGCAGTTCTTC.

The CDR3 reads CASAQRGGYEKLFF. The CDR3 DNA is TGTGCTAGTGCCCAGAGGGGGGGCTACGAAAAACTGTTTTTT. This chain joins TRBV12-5 and TRBJ1-4; a weak D match, TRBD1 (6 bases). The CDR3 extends over 14 amino acids. Germline V gene data show CDR1 as LGHNT and CDR2 as FRNRAP. Trimming cost V 7 bases and J 8 bases, with 17 bases left between them.

J is TRBJ2-5 and V is TRBV9; the match to TRBD2 covers 8 bases. Germline V CDR1 and CDR2: SGDLS, YYNGEE. The trim removed 1 base at V and 1 base at J, leaving 6 bases unmatched. This CDR3 comprises 16 residues. CDR3 loop: CASSVSGSIPQETQYF. The CDR3 coding sequence is TGTGCCAGCAGCGTAAGCGGGAGCATTCCCCAAGAGACCCAGTACTTC.

This rearrangement joins TRBV5-1 to TRBJ2-2, with 11 nucleotides matching TRBD1. Germline CDR1 SGHRS, CDR2 YFSETQ. CDR3 size: 15 residues. The V segment lost 5 bases and the J segment 7 bases; nucleotides outside the gene matches: 7. CDR3: CASSPGTGGCGELFF. CDR3 coding DNA: TGCGCCAGCAGTCCCGGGACAGGGGGTTGCGGGGAGCTGTTTTTT.

J is TRBJ2-1 and V is TRBV29-1, with D perhaps matching TRBD1 (6 bases). CDR3 length: 13 amino acids. The V end lost 6 bases, the J end lost 2 bases, and 11 bases lay between the germline ends. The germline CDR1 and CDR2 sequences are SQVTM and ANQGSEA. CDR3 DNA: TGCAGCGTCTCTGAGGGGGCCTACAATGAGCAGTTCTTC. As protein: CSVSEGAYNEQFF.

The chain carries TRBV30 and TRBJ2-5; TRBD1 might be the D (5 bases). From germline, CDR1 is GTSNPN and CDR2 SVGIG (reference sequence). With 1 base removed from V and 4 bases from J, the gap between germline ends came to 10 bases. The CDR3 length is 13 residues. The CDR3 nucleotides read TGTGCCTGGAGTGGGACATTAGCAGAGACCCAGTACTTC. This translates into CAWSGTLAETQYF.

This clone is termed medium-sized. Other nucleotide sequences in the sample specify the same CDR3. The V call is TRBV27, the J call TRBJ1-2, with TRBD1 as a possible D gene (5 bases). Trimming pared 5 bases from V and 6 bases from J, leaving 10 bases between. Germline-derived CDR1 and CDR2 are MNHEY and SMNVEV (reference sequence). The CDR3 covers 12 residues. The CDR3 spells CASSLRGDGYTF. DNA of the CDR3: TGTGCCAGCAGTCTCCGGGGGGATGGCTACACCTTC.

This rearrangement joins TRBV6-5 to TRBJ2-7; D perhaps matches TRBD1 (6 bases). Germline V gene lookup returns CDR1 MNHEY and CDR2 SVGAGI. V lost 0 bases to trimming and J lost 6 bases, with 15 bases between them. The CDR3 length is 15 residues. The CDR3 sequence is CASSYSGRGSGEQYF. CDR3 DNA: TGTGCCAGCAGTTACTCGGGTAGGGGGTCCGGCGAGCAGTACTTC.

V and J are TRBV5-6 and TRBJ1-5, with TRBD1 matching 9 bases. This CDR3 comprises 17 residues. Germline V gives CDR1 SGHDT, CDR2 YYEEEE. Losses at the gene ends were 1 base for V and 2 bases for J; bases not matched to a gene: 7. CDR3 protein: CASSLTGGRIGNQPQHF. In DNA form, the CDR3 reads TGTGCCAGCAGCTTGACAGGGGGCCGTATCGGCAATCAGCCCCAGCATTTT.

The CDR3 sequence is CSVASSGKKQYF. For the CDR3, the DNA is TGCAGCGTTGCCTCTAGCGGGAAGAAGCAGTACTTC. This chain uses TRBV29-1 with TRBJ2-7, with TRBD2 matching over 9 bases. Trimming took 4 bases from V and 8 from J; bases not matched to a gene: 6. The germline CDR1 and CDR2 sequences are SQVTM and ANQGSEA. The CDR3 covers 12 residues.

The chain joins TRBV7-9 to TRBJ1-2; 9 bases align to TRBD1. Germline V gene sequence: CDR1 SEHNR, CDR2 FQNEAQ (reference sequence). V was pared by 1 base and J by 8 bases, with 2 bases of the junction left unmatched. The CDR3 has 13 amino acids. The DNA for the CDR3 is TGTGCCAGCAGCTTAGAAACAGGGGGCGGCTACACCTTC. Translating it yields CASSLETGGGYTF.

This clone occurred a few times. V and J are TRBV6-5 and TRBJ1-4; 9 bases line up with TRBD1. The CDR3 consists of 15 residues. The V segment lost 0 bases and the J segment 6 bases; nucleotides outside the gene matches: 2. Germline V gene sequence: CDR1 MNHEY, CDR2 SVGAGI. CDR3 amino acids: CASSYSDRGDEKLFF. CDR3 coding DNA: TGTGCCAGCAGTTACTCGGACAGGGGTGATGAAAAACTGTTTTTT.